This T cell receptor (beta chain) was identified during a study of T cells in Graves' hyperthyroidism and ophthalmopathy. Enrolled ophthalmopathy patients presented with a Clinical Activity Score of at least 3, a NOSPECS grade of at least 4, and disease duration under 3 months. In this sample, this clonotype turned up many times. The target antigen is unknown. Overall study results and limits: Through a model of 13 V-J features, ophthalmopathy was separated from stable hyperthyroidism.

Germline values: CDR1 SGHAT, CDR2 FQNNGV. The CDR3 sequence is 13 residues long. The germline V and J ends were trimmed by 7 bases and 2 bases, with 12 bases remaining between them. Regions amplified from RNA transcripts were the TCR beta CDR3 regions. The TCR CDR3 was amplified in a first-round RT-PCR using the HTBI primer set. TCRdb re-called the multiplex PCR reads with MiXCR, one entry per CDR3 protein. Of about 500,000 distinct CDR3 sequences listed, about 16% were seen once; the top ten hold roughly 29%. The V gene is TRBV11-2, the J gene TRBJ2-7; D is unclear. Sequencing was performed on blood. The source of this sequence is a woman aged 25 to 45 with Graves' ophthalmopathy. CDR3 region: CASKQRRAYEQYF. In nucleotides, the CDR3 is TGTGCCAGCAAGCAAAGACGGGCCTACGAGCAGTACTTC.